This is a list of T cell receptor beta chains from one sample in a study of T cell responses to AZD1222 COVID-19 vaccine. Method: immunoSEQ multiplex PCR; TCRdb's copy keeps in-frame clones and lacks some. The data hold 210,000 or so clones, with roughly 91% observed a single time. Here the sequenced sample was peripheral blood, taken on day 0 of MenACWY control vaccination. These receptor sequences come from an adult in good health. Each CDR3 is given with its conserved first and last residue. The D gene is left open where the match is weak. Only some rows state a clone size, as once, few, many or a class for expanded clones.

d_gene	j_gene	abundance	v_gene	CDR3nt	CDR3aa
.	TRBJ1-2	.	TRBV5-4	TGTGCCAGCAGCTTGGTGGGCTTTAACTATGGCTACACCTTC	CASSLVGFNYGYTF
.	TRBJ2-5	.	TRBV2	TGTGCCACGGGCGCGGGCGAAGAGACCCAGTACTTC	CATGAGEETQYF
.	TRBJ2-7	.	TRBV5-3	TGTGCCAGAAGCTCTCTCGAGCAGTACTTC	CARSSLEQYF
TRBD1	TRBJ2-3	.	TRBV6-2/TRBV6-3	TGTGCCAGCAGTGGACAGGGAAGAACAGATACGCAGTATTTT	CASSGQGRTDTQYF
TRBD2	TRBJ2-5	.	TRBV5-6	TGTGCCAGCACCCGACTAGCGGGGGGTGAGACCCAGTACTTC	CASTRLAGGETQYF
.	TRBJ2-5	.	TRBV2	TGTGCCAGCAGTGAAGCCGGCGGTAAAGAGACCCAGTACTTC	CASSEAGGKETQYF
.	TRBJ2-7	.	TRBV6-1	TGTGCCAGCAGGGCGGACAGATACTACGAGCAGTACTTC	CASRADRYYEQYF
.	TRBJ1-6	.	TRBV7-2	TGTGCCAGCAGGAGCGGGGGCTCAGGGTCACCCCTCCACTTT	CASRSGGSGSPLHF
TRBD1	TRBJ1-2	.	TRBV6-6	TGTGCCAGCACCGTGGACAGGGACTATGGCTACACCTTC	CASTVDRDYGYTF
TRBD1	TRBJ2-2	.	TRBV2	TGTGCCAGCCGGGGACAGGGGGCCACCGGGGAGCTGTTTTTT	CASRGQGATGELFF
.	TRBJ1-4	.	TRBV7-2	TGTGCCAGCAGCTTTGGGACGCTTAATGAAAAACTGTTTTTT	CASSFGTLNEKLFF
.	TRBJ1-3	once	TRBV2	TGTGCCAGCAGTGAAGGGGGCGGAAACACCATATATTTT	CASSEGGGNTIYF
.	TRBJ2-5	.	TRBV7-6	TGTGCCAGCAGCTTAGCCGAGACCCAGTACTTC	CASSLAETQYF
TRBD1	TRBJ2-7	once	TRBV28	TGTGCCAGTACAGGGGCCTACGAGCAGTACTTC	CASTGAYEQYF
.	TRBJ1-1	.	TRBV6-5	TGTGCCAGCAGTTACCGCACCCCAGGGGATGAAGCTTTCTTT	CASSYRTPGDEAFF
.	TRBJ1-5	few	TRBV5-6	TGTGCCAGCAGCGCTACAATTCAGGGCAATCAGCCCCAGCATTTT	CASSATIQGNQPQHF
.	TRBJ1-2	.	TRBV30	TGTGCCTGGACCGTGGGTAACTATGGCTACACCTTC	CAWTVGNYGYTF
.	TRBJ2-5	.	TRBV11-2	TGTGCCAGCAGCTTAATGGGTCATTCGGTCTGGGAGACCCAGTACTTC	CASSLMGHSVWETQYF
.	TRBJ1-2	.	TRBV29-1	TGCAGCGTGGGGACGGTCTATGGCTACACCTTC	CSVGTVYGYTF
.	TRBJ2-2	.	TRBV11-3	TGTGCCAGCAGCCGAGGGGGAACCGGGGAGCTGTTTTTT	CASSRGGTGELFF
.	TRBJ1-5	once	TRBV7-9	TGTGCCAGCAGTCAGGACACTCCCAATCAGCCCCAGCATTTT	CASSQDTPNQPQHF
TRBD1	TRBJ1-1	.	TRBV6-5	TGTGCCAGCAGACCCCGACAGGGCCTGGGCACTGAAGCTTTCTTT	CASRPRQGLGTEAFF
.	TRBJ1-3	.	TRBV12-3/TRBV12-4	TGTGCCAGCAAACCGAGCTCTGGAAACACCATATATTTT	CASKPSSGNTIYF
TRBD1	TRBJ1-2	.	TRBV18	TGTGCCAGCTCACCACCGGGAAGGGGGCCATCGGAGGGCTACACCTTC	CASSPPGRGPSEGYTF
.	TRBJ1-1	.	TRBV28	TGTGCCAGCAGTATTCGAGGGGAGGACACTGAAGCTTTCTTT	CASSIRGEDTEAFF
.	TRBJ1-5	.	TRBV10-2	TGCGCCAGCATGCGGGACAATAGCAATCAGCCCCAGCATTTT	CASMRDNSNQPQHF
.	TRBJ1-4	.	TRBV5-5	TGTGCCAGCAGTCTGCAGGGGAATGAAAAACTGTTTTTT	CASSLQGNEKLFF
.	TRBJ1-2	.	TRBV19	TGTGCCAGTAGTATCGGAGGGAGGGGTGGCTACACCTTC	CASSIGGRGGYTF
TRBD1	TRBJ1-2	.	TRBV3-1/TRBV3-2	TGTGCCAGCAGCCAAGTAGGACAGGGGGTTTACTATGGCTACACCTTC	CASSQVGQGVYYGYTF
TRBD1	TRBJ1-6	.	TRBV30	TGTGCCTGGAGTCAAGGGGGCAATTCACCCCTCCACTTT	CAWSQGGNSPLHF
.	TRBJ1-2	.	TRBV19	TGTGCCAGTAGTCCGGGCCCGAACTATGGCTACACCTTC	CASSPGPNYGYTF
.	TRBJ1-4	.	TRBV18	TGTGCCAGCTCACCTCTGGGTACAACTAATGAAAAACTGTTTTTT	CASSPLGTTNEKLFF
.	TRBJ1-1	.	TRBV2	TGTGCCAGCGGGGGACGGCGAATGAACACTGAAGCTTTCTTT	CASGGRRMNTEAFF
.	TRBJ1-5	.	TRBV20-1	TGCAGTGCTAATGAGTATAGCAATCAGCCCCAGCATTTT	CSANEYSNQPQHF
.	TRBJ1-4	.	TRBV6-5	TGTGCCAGCAGTTCAGGACAGATTCTCGCTAATGAAAAACTGTTTTTT	CASSSGQILANEKLFF
.	TRBJ1-1	.	TRBV18	TGTGCCAGCTCACCAAATAAAATGAACACTGAAGCTTTCTTT	CASSPNKMNTEAFF
.	TRBJ1-2	.	TRBV19	TGTGCCAGTAGTATAGTGACGACAGGCAACTATGGCTACACCTTC	CASSIVTTGNYGYTF
.	TRBJ1-1	once	TRBV29-1	TGCAGCGTTGGATGGGACCTAAACACTGAAGCTTTCTTT	CSVGWDLNTEAFF
.	TRBJ2-5	.	TRBV19	TGTGCCAGTAGTATGGGCAGGGGAGGCGAGACCCAGTACTTC	CASSMGRGGETQYF
.	TRBJ1-2	once	TRBV28	TGTGCCAGCAGTGGGACACTATCTAACTATGGCTACACCTTC	CASSGTLSNYGYTF
TRBD1	TRBJ2-5	.	TRBV5-1	TGCGCCAGCAGGGGTCCGGGACAGGGAAAAGAGACCCAGTACTTC	CASRGPGQGKETQYF
.	TRBJ2-5	.	TRBV5-1	TGCGCCAGCAGCTTGCCTTCGGGGGCGCAGGAGACCCAGTACTTC	CASSLPSGAQETQYF
.	TRBJ2-5	once	TRBV5-5	TGTGCCAGCAGCACCCGACAGCCAGTACCCCGAGGGCAAGAGACCCAGTACTTC	CASSTRQPVPRGQETQYF
TRBD1	TRBJ2-5	.	TRBV7-9	TGTGCCAGCAGCCTAGGGACAGAAAAAGAGACCCAGTACTTC	CASSLGTEKETQYF
.	TRBJ1-2	.	TRBV4-2	TGTGCCAGCAGCCAAGATCAGGGCTACTATGGCTACACCTTC	CASSQDQGYYGYTF
TRBD1	TRBJ1-2	once	TRBV3-1/TRBV3-2	TGTGCCAGCAGCCAAACCAGGGGGCGAGGCTACACCTTC	CASSQTRGRGYTF
.	TRBJ1-6	.	TRBV4-2	TGTGCCAGCAGCCAAGATGCCAGTAATTCACCCCTCCACTTT	CASSQDASNSPLHF
.	TRBJ1-1	.	TRBV7-3	TGTGCCAGCAGCTCTAACCCAGGGTTTGGAGCTTTCTTT	CASSSNPGFGAFF
.	TRBJ2-7	.	TRBV28	TGTGCCAGCAGCTCATCAGGGCTGGACTACGAGCAGTACTTC	CASSSSGLDYEQYF
.	TRBJ2-2	.	TRBV15	TGTGCCACCAGCAGATCAGGGGGGACCGGGGAGCTGTTTTTT	CATSRSGGTGELFF
.	TRBJ1-5	.	TRBV2	TGTGCCAGCAGGACGGCCCGGTTTGGGACTGGCAATCAGCCCCAGCATTTT	CASRTARFGTGNQPQHF
.	TRBJ2-3	.	TRBV6-6	TGTGCCAGCAGTTACCCCCCCGTGGATACGCAGTATTTT	CASSYPPVDTQYF
TRBD1	TRBJ2-4	.	TRBV6-5	TGTGCCAGCAGTCTAGACAGGGGGAAAAACATTCAGTACTTC	CASSLDRGKNIQYF
.	TRBJ2-7	.	TRBV7-2	TGTGCCAGCAGCCGCTTTGACGGATCCTACGAGCAGTACTTC	CASSRFDGSYEQYF
.	TRBJ1-1	.	TRBV5-1	TGCGCCAGCAGCTTGGCCAACAGCCCGAACACTGAAGCTTTCTTT	CASSLANSPNTEAFF
TRBD1	TRBJ2-7	once	TRBV19	TGTGCCAGTAGTACCCCCGGGACAGGCAAGTACGAGCAGTACTTC	CASSTPGTGKYEQYF
TRBD1	TRBJ1-4	.	TRBV5-1	TGCGCCAGCAGCTCAGGACAGGGGCGGGAAAAACTGTTTTTT	CASSSGQGREKLFF
.	TRBJ2-7	few	TRBV6-2/TRBV6-3	TGTGCCAGCAGTTCCAGGGGAGGGGAGCAGTACTTC	CASSSRGGEQYF
.	TRBJ1-1	.	TRBV18	TGTGCCAGCTCACAGGGACCGGGCCAGGACACTGAAGCTTTCTTT	CASSQGPGQDTEAFF
.	TRBJ1-4	.	TRBV15	TGTGCCACCAGCAGAGACGAGACATATGAAAAACTGTTTTTT	CATSRDETYEKLFF